This T cell receptor (beta chain) was retrieved from a study of shared clonotypes between healthy human individuals. About the study: The study drew on a couple of women and a few men aged 18 to 49 as donors.

Some clones are missing from TCRdb's copy, which holds only in-frame ones; the method was immunoSEQ multiplex PCR. The sample consists of 550,000 to 800,000 clones, less than 95% of them appearing once. Per the germline V gene, CDR1 is SQVTM and CDR2 is ANQGSEA. The CDR3 runs 13 residues. J gave up 4 bases and V 6 bases, and 4 bases lay outside the gene matches. Sequencing was done on a sample of memory CD8+ T cells from PBMCs. Subset indicated: CD45RO+ cells pooled with CCR7-negative TemRA cells. The chain uses TRBV29-1 and TRBJ2-5; 11 nucleotides match TRBD1. The receptor was derived from a man younger than 35 in good health. Some clones in this sample may be carry-over from other donors' samples. CDR3 region: CSVRDRGGETQYF. The CDR3 region has the DNA TGCAGCGTGAGGGACAGGGGGGGAGAGACCCAGTACTTC.